The 17 T cell receptor beta chains below were found in one sample sequenced in a study of shared clonotypes between healthy human individuals. The assay was immunoSEQ multiplex PCR, and TCRdb's table has in-frame clones only and misses some. The table records around 2.1 million clones, approximately 94% of them present only once. The sample consisted of naive CD4+ T cells sorted from blood. The subset: CD45RA+ positively selected. The receptor source for this set is a man aged 18 to 30 in good health.

In this sample, this clone turned up once. V gene TRBV18 combines with J gene TRBJ2-5, with D possibly being TRBD1 (5 bases). The germline V gene encodes CDR1 KGHSH and CDR2 LQKENI. With 6 bases removed from V and 5 bases from J, the gap between germline ends came to 19 bases. This CDR3 comprises 15 residues. CDR3 coding DNA: TGTGCCAGCTCGTCCCCCCGTAGGGGCCGGGAGACCCAGTACTTC. As protein: CASSSPRRGRETQYF.

V is TRBV14 and J is TRBJ2-7; unclear D gene. Germline V CDR1 and CDR2: SGHDN, FVKESK. The V end was cut by 4 bases, the J end by 3 bases, with 13 bases between. The CDR3 sequence is 14 residues long. The chain's CDR3 is CASSPLGLGYEQYF. Written as DNA, the CDR3 is TGTGCCAGCAGCCCTTTAGGGCTCGGCTACGAGCAGTACTTC.

The V and J genes are TRBV30 and TRBJ2-7; D unresolved. Germline V CDR1 and CDR2: GTSNPN, SVGIG (reference sequence). Trimming removed 3 bases at V and 6 bases at J, with 27 bases between. The CDR3 contains 17 residues. The CDR3 nucleotides read TGTGCCTGGAGCCCCTATATATACCGGGCGCATCAAGCCGAGCAGTACTTC. Residues: CAWSPYIYRAHQAEQYF.

V is TRBV25-1 and J is TRBJ1-5; D is uncertain. Trimming left V 3 bases short and J 7 bases short, with 16 bases between. Germline loops: CDR1 MGHDK, CDR2 SYGVNS. The CDR3 is 15 amino acids. For the CDR3, the DNA is TGTGCCAGCAGTGAGACACTGACGGACCGGCAGCCCCAGCATTTT. Protein product: CASSETLTDRQPQHF.

As concerns this clone: The sample carries other DNA sequences with the same CDR3. V usage is TRBV5-1 and J usage is TRBJ2-7; 7 nucleotides match TRBD2. This CDR3 contains 14 residues. V dropped 2 bases and J dropped 0; count of bases not matched to a gene: 2. The germline gives CDR1 SGHRS, CDR2 YFSETQ. Here the CDR3 DNA reads TGCGCCAGCAGCTTAGCGGGACCCTCCTACGAGCAGTACTTC. Its translation: CASSLAGPSYEQYF. Full variable domain (outside the CDR3, taken from reference TRBV5-1 and TRBJ2-7): KAGVTQTPRYLIKTRGQQVTLSCSPISGHRSVSWYQQTPGQGLQFLFEYFSETQRNKGNFPGRFSGRQFSNSRSEMNVSTLELGDSALYLCASSLAGPSYEQYFGPGTRLTVT.

The rearrangement uses TRBV11-2 and TRBJ2-3; 9 positions agree with TRBD2. Germline V CDR1 and CDR2: SGHAT, FQNNGV. The CDR3 spans 16 residues. V lost 2 bases, J lost 2 bases, and 5 bases stayed unmatched. The chain's CDR3 is CASSLTGLAHTDTQYF. For the CDR3, the DNA is TGTGCCAGCAGCTTAACGGGACTAGCCCACACAGATACGCAGTATTTT.

The V call is TRBV11-2, the J call TRBJ2-2; unclear D gene. Per the germline V gene, CDR1 is SGHAT and CDR2 is FQNNGV. Trimming cost V 3 bases and J 1 base, with 6 bases left between them. The length of the CDR3 is 14 residues. CDR3 in DNA: TGTGCCAGCAGCTTTTTGAAGAACACCGGGGAGCTGTTTTTT. It translates to CASSFLKNTGELFF.

The chain carries TRBV6-1 and TRBJ2-2, with D possibly matching TRBD1 (6 bases). Germline lookup yields CDR1 MNHNS and CDR2 SASEGT. The CDR3 contains 16 residues. Trimming removed 4 bases from V and 4 bases from J, with 16 bases in between. CDR3 sequence (DNA): TGTGCCAGCAGTGTGGAGGACAGACTCGGCACCGGGGAGCTGTTTTTT. Its protein is CASSVEDRLGTGELFF.

Concerning this clone: Other nucleotide sequences from this sample produce the same CDR3. This sequence joins TRBV5-1 and TRBJ2-1, with a weak D call TRBD2 (6 bases). The germline CDR1 and CDR2 sequences are SGHRS and YFSETQ. Trimming left V 4 bases short and J 1 base short, with 12 bases between. The CDR3 consists of 15 residues. CDR3 sequence: CASSRDSRSYNEQFF. The CDR3 DNA is TGCGCCAGCAGCAGGGACTCCCGTTCCTACAATGAGCAGTTCTTC.

The chain employs TRBV4-1 and TRBJ2-4; possible D gene TRBD1, 6 bases. The CDR3 extends over 15 amino acids. CDR1 and CDR2 from the germline V gene are MGHRA and YSYEKL. V gave up 4 bases and J gave up 8 bases, with 18 bases separating them. CDR3 loop: CASSRAGVGQDIQYF. In nucleotides, the CDR3 is TGCGCCAGCAGCCGAGCAGGGGTGGGGCAGGACATTCAGTACTTC.

V gene TRBV28 combines with J gene TRBJ1-4; the D gene is possibly TRBD1 (6 bases). V dropped 5 bases and J dropped 7 bases, with 17 bases sitting between them. This CDR3 region has 15 residues. Germline V lookup: CDR1 MDHEN, CDR2 SYDVKM. Here the CDR3 reads CASSQGGGEGEKLFF. The CDR3 region has the DNA TGTGCCAGCAGTCAGGGAGGGGGTGAGGGTGAAAAACTGTTTTTT.

A note on this clone: Other DNA sequences from this sample encode an identical CDR3 as well. This rearrangement joins TRBV19 to TRBJ1-1, with TRBD1 as a possible D gene (5 bases). V dropped 5 bases and J dropped 1 base, with 8 bases sitting between them. Germline-derived CDR1 and CDR2 are LNHDA and SQIVND (reference sequence). The length of the CDR3 is 13 residues. Here the CDR3 DNA reads TGTGCCAGTAGTCTGAGGGGGAACACTGAAGCTTTCTTT. This sequence encodes CASSLRGNTEAFF.

Of note for this clone: The same CDR3 is also encoded by other DNA sequences in this sample. The V call is TRBV5-1, the J call TRBJ2-7, with D perhaps matching TRBD1 (5 bases). This CDR3 has 12 residues. CDR1 SGHRS and CDR2 YFSETQ come from the germline V gene. The V end lost 3 bases, the J end lost 4 bases, and 8 bases lay between the germline ends. CDR3 region: CASSSPGYEQYF. The CDR3 bases are TGCGCCAGCAGCTCACCAGGGTACGAGCAGTACTTC.

V and J are TRBV6-6 and TRBJ1-4; D unresolved. This CDR3 spans 11 amino acids. CDR1 and CDR2 (germline): MNHNY, SVGAGI (reference sequence). Trimming removed 2 bases from V and 14 bases from J, with 9 bases in between. CDR3 bases: TGTGCCAGCAGTTACGGGCCTTCGCTGTTTTTT. Amino acid sequence: CASSYGPSLFF.

This rearrangement joins TRBV6-1 to TRBJ1-5; perhaps TRBD1 as D (6 bases). CDR3 length: 12 amino acids. Per the germline V gene, CDR1 is MNHNS and CDR2 is SASEGT. Trimming took off 7 bases at V and 7 bases at J, with 11 bases between the two ends. The CDR3 is CASNQGNQPQHF. DNA for the CDR3: TGTGCCAGCAACCAGGGGAACCAGCCCCAGCATTTT.

The J gene is TRBJ1-4, the V gene TRBV9; TRBD1 is a possible D gene (5 bases). This CDR3 has 15 residues. Per the germline V gene, CDR1 is SGDLS and CDR2 is YYNGEE. Trimming took off 0 bases at V and 5 bases at J, with 11 bases between the two ends. CDR3 in amino acids: CASSVGPQANEKLFF. The CDR3 nucleotides are TGTGCCAGCAGCGTAGGTCCACAGGCGAATGAAAAACTGTTTTTT.

The rearrangement uses TRBV28 and TRBJ2-1; TRBD2 agrees at 7 bases. Germline loops: CDR1 MDHEN, CDR2 SYDVKM. V lost 5 bases to trimming and J lost 8 bases; unmatched junction nucleotides: 12. The CDR3 is 15 amino acids. In DNA, the CDR3 is TGTGCCAGCAGTAGCTCAAGCGCGGGGGTGTATGAGCAGTTCTTC. Translating it yields CASSSSSAGVYEQFF.